The clone carrying this T cell receptor (beta chain) was counted ten times or more. The antigen remains undetermined. These data belong to a study of T-cell reconstitution after alpha-beta-depleted transplantation in children. Study-level points and caveats: Newly made T cells mostly supplied T-cell counts and diversity one year after transplant. Some patients' high day-60 TCRbeta diversity was attributed to recipient cells surviving conditioning.

The TCRbeta library incorporated unique molecular identifiers. TCRdb redid the calling of the PCR reads with MiXCR, one entry per CDR3 protein. The repertoire holds 600,000 or so distinct CDR3 sequences, with 20% to 25% as singletons. This CDR3 contains 15 residues. The germline CDR1 and CDR2 sequences are SQVTM and ANQGSEA. V shed 2 bases and J shed 3 bases, with 17 bases lying between them. The sequenced sample was PBMCs, mostly from graft donor cells, obtained 360 days after TCRalphabeta/CD19-depleted stem cell transplant. This rearrangement joins TRBV29-1 to TRBJ2-7, with D possibly being TRBD1 or TRBD2 (6 bases each). The TCR sequence derives from a boy under two years old who had a stem cell transplant for acute myeloid leukemia, so the T cells may come from the graft donor. CDR3 amino acids: CSVETSGAGHYEQYF. The CDR3 DNA reads as TGCAGCGTTGAAACTTCGGGGGCGGGACACTACGAGCAGTACTTC.